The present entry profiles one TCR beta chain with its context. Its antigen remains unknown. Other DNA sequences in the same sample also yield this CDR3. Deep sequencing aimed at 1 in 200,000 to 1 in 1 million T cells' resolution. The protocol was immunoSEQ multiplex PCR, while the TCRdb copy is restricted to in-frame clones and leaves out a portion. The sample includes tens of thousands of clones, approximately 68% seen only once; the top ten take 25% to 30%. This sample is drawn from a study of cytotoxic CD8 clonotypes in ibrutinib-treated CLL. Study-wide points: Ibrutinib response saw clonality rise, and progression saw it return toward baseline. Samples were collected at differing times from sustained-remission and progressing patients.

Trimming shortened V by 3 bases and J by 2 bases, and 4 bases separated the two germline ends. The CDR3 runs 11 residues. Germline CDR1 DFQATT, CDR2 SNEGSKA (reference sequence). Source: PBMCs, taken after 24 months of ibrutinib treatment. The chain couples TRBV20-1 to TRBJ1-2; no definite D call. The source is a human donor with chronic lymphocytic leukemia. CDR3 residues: CSASPNYGYTF. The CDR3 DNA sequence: TGCAGTGCTAGCCCGAACTATGGCTACACCTTC.